The clone carrying this T cell receptor (beta chain) was counted once. This record comes from a study of blood T cell repertoires in COVID-19. Study-level information: Acute and convalescent COVID-19 specimens originated in the United States, Italy and Spain.

Repertoires were generated with immunoSEQ multiplex PCR, while TCRdb's copy carries only in-frame clones and drops some. The sample shows hundreds of thousands of clones, about 90% of them seen only once. The sample was PBMCs or T cells enriched from blood (not recorded which). The receptor's source is a woman between 25 and 40 years old who had recovered from COVID-19.

CDR3 residues: CASSVEGVLPAETQYF. In DNA, the CDR3 is TGTGCCAGCAGCGTAGAGGGGGTTCTCCCGGCGGAGACCCAGTACTTC. The V call is TRBV9, the J call TRBJ2-5, with D possibly TRBD1 on 6 matching bases. The V gene's germline CDR1 is SGDLS and CDR2 YYNGEE. The CDR3 is 16 amino acids. Trimming took 0 bases from V and 5 from J, leaving 17 bases between them.